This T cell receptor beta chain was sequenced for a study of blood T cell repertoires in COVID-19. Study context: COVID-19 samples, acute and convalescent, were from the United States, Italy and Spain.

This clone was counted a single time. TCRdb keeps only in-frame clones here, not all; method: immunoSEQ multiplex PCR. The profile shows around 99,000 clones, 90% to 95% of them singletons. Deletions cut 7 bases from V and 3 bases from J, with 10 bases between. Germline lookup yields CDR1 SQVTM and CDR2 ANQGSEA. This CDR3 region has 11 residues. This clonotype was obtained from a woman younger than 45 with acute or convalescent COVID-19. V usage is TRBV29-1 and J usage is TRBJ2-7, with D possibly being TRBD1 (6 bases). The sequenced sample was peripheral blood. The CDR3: CSAGTNYEQYF. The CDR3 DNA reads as TGCAGCGCAGGGACAAACTACGAGCAGTACTTC.